This T cell receptor beta chain derives from a study of naive and memory T cell subsets. V dropped 4 bases and J dropped 5; count of bases not matched to a gene: 4. The CDR3 spans 14 residues. CDR1 and CDR2 (germline): MNHEY, SVGEGT. Both TRBC1 and TRBC2 were covered by a beta constant-region primer of two equimolar oligonucleotides. TCRdb reanalysed the UMI-ligation and nested PCR reads using MiXCR and keeps one entry per CDR3 protein. There are under 40,000 distinct CDR3 sequences in the sample; about an eighth occur only once, and around a fifth lies in the top ten. This clonotype was recorded at least ten times.

The sequence was collected from a human donor in good health. The sequenced sample was effector memory CD4+ T cells from blood. Subset noted: effector memory, CD45RA- CD27-. The gene calls are TRBV6-2 or TRBV6-3 and TRBJ2-5, with TRBD1 matching over 10 bases. CDR3 region: CASSSPDRGETQYF. The DNA for the CDR3 is TGTGCCAGCAGTTCCCCGGACAGGGGGGAGACCCAGTACTTC.